This TCR beta chain was found in a study of control samples from healthy donors and cancer patients. The protocol was immunoSEQ multiplex PCR, while the TCRdb copy is restricted to in-frame clones and leaves out a portion. Of around 99,000 clones listed, about 89% are singletons. V lost 0 bases and J 5 bases, leaving 11 bases between the germline ends. There are 15 residues in the CDR3. The germline V gene has CDR1 ENHRY and CDR2 SYGVKD. The chain couples TRBV10-3 to TRBJ1-5; the D is unclear. Sequencing was done on a sample of blood. The sequence was obtained from a woman between 50 and 59 years old in good health. The CDR3 DNA is TGTGCCATCAGTGAGTCGGTAGGCCAATATCAGCCCCAGCATTTT. Translating it yields CAISESVGQYQPQHF.